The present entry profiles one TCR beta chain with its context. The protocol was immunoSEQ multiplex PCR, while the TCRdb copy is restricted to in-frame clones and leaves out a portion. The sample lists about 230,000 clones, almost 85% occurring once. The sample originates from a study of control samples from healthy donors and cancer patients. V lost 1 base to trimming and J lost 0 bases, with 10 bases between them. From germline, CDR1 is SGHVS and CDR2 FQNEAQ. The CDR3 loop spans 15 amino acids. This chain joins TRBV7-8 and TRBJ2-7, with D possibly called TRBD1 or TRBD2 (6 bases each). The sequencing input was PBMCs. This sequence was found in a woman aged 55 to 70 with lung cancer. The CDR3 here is CASSLDGGLSYEQYF. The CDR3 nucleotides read TGTGCCAGCAGCTTAGACGGGGGCCTCTCCTACGAGCAGTACTTC. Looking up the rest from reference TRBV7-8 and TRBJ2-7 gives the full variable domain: GAGVSQSPRYKVAKRGQDVALRCDPISGHVSLFWYQQALGQGPEFLTYFQNEAQLDKSGLPSDRFFAERPEGSVSTLKIQRTQQEDSAVYLCASSLDGGLSYEQYFGPGTRLTVT.